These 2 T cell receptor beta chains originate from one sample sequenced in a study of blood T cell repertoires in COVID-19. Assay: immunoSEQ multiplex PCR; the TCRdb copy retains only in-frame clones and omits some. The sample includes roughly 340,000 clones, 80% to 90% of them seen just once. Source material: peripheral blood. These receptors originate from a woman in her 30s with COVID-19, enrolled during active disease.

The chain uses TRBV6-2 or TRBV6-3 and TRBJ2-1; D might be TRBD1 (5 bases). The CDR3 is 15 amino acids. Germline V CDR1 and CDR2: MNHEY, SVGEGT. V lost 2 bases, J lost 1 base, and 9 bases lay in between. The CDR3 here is CASSYRGRSYNEQFF. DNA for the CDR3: TGTGCCAGCAGTTACAGGGGTCGGTCCTACAATGAGCAGTTCTTC.

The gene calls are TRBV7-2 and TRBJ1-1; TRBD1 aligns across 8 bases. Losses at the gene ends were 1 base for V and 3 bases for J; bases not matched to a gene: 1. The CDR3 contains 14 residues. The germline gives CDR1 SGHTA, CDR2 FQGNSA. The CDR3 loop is CASSLGGQDTEAFF. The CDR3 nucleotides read TGTGCCAGCAGCTTAGGGGGACAGGACACTGAAGCTTTCTTT.